The TCR beta chain described here comes from a study of blood T cell repertoires in COVID-19. Study-wide context: The study drew acute and convalescent COVID-19 samples from the United States, Italy and Spain.

V lost 2 bases, J lost 9 bases, and 4 bases stayed unmatched. The CDR3 spans 14 residues. Germline-derived CDR1 and CDR2 are LGHNA and YNFKEQ. Sequencing used immunoSEQ multiplex PCR; TCRdb keeps in-frame clones, though not all of them. The data contain around 250,000 clones, around 81% of them singletons. Material: peripheral blood. The TCR was taken from a man younger than 45 who had recovered from COVID-19. V gene TRBV4-2 combines with J gene TRBJ1-6, with 7 positions matching TRBD1. The CDR3 nucleotides read TGTGCCAGCAGCCAAATGACAGGGAGTTCACCCCTCCACTTT. Residues: CASSQMTGSSPLHF.